The rows below give T cell receptor beta chains drawn from one sample of a study of cytomegalovirus exposure and HLA in healthy donors. Profiling relied on immunoSEQ multiplex PCR, and the TCRdb table lists in-frame clones only, not all of them. The sample includes about 120,000 clones, more than 60% of them seen just once. Sequencing used PBMCs. The source of these receptors is a man aged 35-49 years in good health and CMV-seropositive. The CDR3 runs from the conserved cysteine through the conserved F or W. A D gene is named only where the DNA matches it firmly. Clone sizes are given selectively: once, few, many, or a class where the clone is expanded.

V gene	J gene	D gene	clone size	CDR3 protein	CDR3 DNA
TRBV4-1	TRBJ2-5	.	.	CASSQPTAYQETQYF	TGCGCCAGCAGCCAGCCGACAGCGTACCAAGAGACCCAGTACTTC
TRBV7-3	TRBJ2-3	TRBD2	few	CASSLQASGITDTQYF	TGTGCCAGCAGCTTACAGGCTAGCGGGATTACAGATACGCAGTATTTT
TRBV7-9	TRBJ1-6	TRBD1	.	CASSLARGLANSPLHF	TGTGCCAGCAGCTTAGCCAGGGGGTTGGCTAATTCACCCCTCCACTTT
TRBV15	TRBJ1-1	TRBD1	.	CATSRDAGTGRTEAFF	TGTGCCACCAGCAGAGATGCAGGGACAGGGAGGACTGAAGCTTTCTTT
TRBV6-6	TRBJ1-5	.	.	CASSYSRTISNQPQHF	TGTGCCAGCAGTTACTCCCGGACAATTAGCAATCAGCCCCAGCATTTT
TRBV9	TRBJ1-5	TRBD1	few	CASSVEAGGSNQPQHF	TGTGCCAGCAGCGTAGAGGCAGGGGGTAGCAATCAGCCCCAGCATTTT
TRBV9	TRBJ2-5	TRBD2	.	CASSVDTSGREETQYF	TGTGCCAGCAGCGTAGACACTAGCGGGAGAGAGGAGACCCAGTACTTC
TRBV4-1	TRBJ2-3	TRBD2	.	CASSPSRTSGSGDTQYF	TGCGCCAGCAGCCCCTCCCGGACTAGCGGAAGCGGGGATACGCAGTATTTT
TRBV6-6	TRBJ1-2	TRBD1	.	CASSRGQGLGGYTF	TGTGCCAGCAGCCGGGGACAGGGGTTGGGGGGCTACACCTTC
TRBV2	TRBJ2-3	.	.	CASSEYSHGTQYF	TGTGCCAGCAGTGAGTACAGTCACGGTACGCAGTATTTT
TRBV9	TRBJ2-3	TRBD2	.	CASSGTSGTYTDTQYF	TGTGCCAGCAGCGGGACTAGCGGGACTTACACAGATACGCAGTATTTT
TRBV7-3	TRBJ2-1	TRBD2	few	CASSSGSGHEQFF	TGTGCCAGCAGCTCGGGTAGCGGGCATGAGCAGTTCTTC
TRBV6-5	TRBJ1-1	.	.	CASSYSGGRFGEAFF	TGTGCCAGCAGTTACTCAGGGGGACGATTTGGGGAAGCTTTCTTT
TRBV6-1	TRBJ2-2	.	.	CASTLENTGELFF	TGTGCCAGCACCCTAGAAAACACCGGGGAGCTGTTTTTT
TRBV18	TRBJ1-1	TRBD1	.	CARDRITEAFF	TGTGCCAGGGACAGGATCACTGAAGCTTTCTTT
TRBV6-5	TRBJ2-7	TRBD2	.	CASSYGGSPSYEQYF	TGTGCCAGCAGTTATGGCGGGAGCCCCTCCTACGAGCAGTACTTC
TRBV4-1	TRBJ1-5	.	once	CASSQVQNGNQPQHF	TGCGCCAGCAGCCAAGTCCAGAACGGCAATCAGCCCCAGCATTTT
TRBV7-8	TRBJ2-5	.	few	CASSSRVSGETQYF	TGTGCCAGCAGCTCCAGGGTTTCAGGAGAGACCCAGTACTTC
TRBV7-9	TRBJ1-1	.	few	CASSRTGNTEAFF	TGTGCCAGCAGCCGCACAGGGAACACTGAAGCTTTCTTT
TRBV18	TRBJ1-5	.	.	CASSPPSGIGSNQPQHF	TGTGCCAGCTCACCACCGTCCGGGATCGGGAGCAATCAGCCCCAGCATTTT
TRBV2	TRBJ1-2	.	.	CASPGATQDGYTF	TGTGCCAGTCCAGGGGCGACCCAGGATGGCTACACCTTC
TRBV5-1	TRBJ2-1	TRBD2	.	CASSVVAGWDNEQFF	TGCGCCAGCAGCGTAGTAGCGGGGTGGGACAATGAGCAGTTCTTC